The 21 T cell receptor beta chains given below trace back to one sample, sequenced in a study of identical twins. In TCRdb, the 5' RACE reads were re-called with MiXCR into one record per CDR3 protein. This table has about 720,000 distinct CDR3 sequences, 15% to 20% appearing once. The sample also formed part of further work on T cells expressing NK-cell markers.

The sample comprised PBMCs. The source is a woman in her late teens or twenties in good health.

V and J are TRBV5-1 and TRBJ2-7, with a possible D match to TRBD2 (5 bases). Per the germline V gene, CDR1 is SGHRS and CDR2 is YFSETQ. CDR3 size: 14 residues. Deletions cut 2 bases from V and 5 bases from J, with 14 bases between. CDR3 region: CASSFGGSKDEQYF. CDR3 in DNA: TGCGCCAGCAGCTTTGGTGGGAGTAAGGACGAGCAGTACTTC.

The gene calls are TRBV6-5 and TRBJ2-2; a weak D match, TRBD2 (6 bases). Trimming took off 4 bases at V and 7 bases at J, with 16 bases between the two ends. CDR1 is MNHEY, CDR2 SVGAGI, per germline. The CDR3 length is 15 residues. The CDR3 region has the DNA TGTGCCAGCAGTTCCGGGACTCGCAGCGGCGGGGAGCTGTTTTTT. Amino acids: CASSSGTRSGGELFF.

The rearrangement joins TRBV5-1 to TRBJ1-2, with TRBD1 as a possible D gene (6 bases). The CDR3 has 14 residues. V gave up 4 bases and J gave up 8 bases, with 18 bases separating them. Germline V lookup: CDR1 SGHRS, CDR2 YFSETQ. The CDR3 coding sequence is TGCGCCAGCAGCCGGGACACCAAACTTGGGGGCTACACCTTC. Its translation: CASSRDTKLGGYTF.

The gene calls are TRBV29-1 and TRBJ2-3; TRBD2 matches at 8 bases. Germline-derived CDR1 and CDR2 are SQVTM and ANQGSEA. This CDR3 has 15 residues. Germline trimming cut 3 bases from V and 1 base from J; bases unmatched to any gene: 6. The CDR3 reads CSVDRRGAGTDTQYF. As DNA, the CDR3 is TGCAGCGTTGATCGGCGGGGGGCGGGCACAGATACGCAGTATTTT.

This clonotype was observed a handful of times. The chain links TRBV12-3 or TRBV12-4 to TRBJ2-1; 9 bases align to TRBD2. The J segment lost 7 bases and the V segment lost 8 bases, leaving 6 bases of the junction unmatched. This CDR3 is 13 amino acids long. DNA for the CDR3: TGTGCCAGCTTGGGTAGCGGGAGAAATGAGCAGTTCTTC. Protein product: CASLGSGRNEQFF.

The chain has TRBV12-3 or TRBV12-4 and TRBJ2-7; 13 nucleotides line up with TRBD2. Unmatched junction bases numbered 6, after V lost 6 bases and J lost 4 bases. This CDR3 is 15 amino acids long. The CDR3 DNA reads as TGTGCCAGCAGCTACGGACTAGCGGGAGAGTACGAGCAGTACTTC. This encodes CASSYGLAGEYEQYF.

The chain has TRBV11-1 and TRBJ2-2; 14 nucleotides line up with TRBD2. V lost 5 bases to trimming and J lost 8 bases; unmatched junction nucleotides: 16. CDR3 length: 19 residues. Per germline, CDR1 SGHAT and CDR2 FQDESV (reference sequence). The CDR3 region has the DNA TGTGCCAGCAGCCCAAGGGGGACTAGCGGGAGCGTAGAAGCTGGGGAGCTGTTTTTT. Amino acids: CASSPRGTSGSVEAGELFF.

CDR3 region: CASSLEGQTTEAFF. DNA for the CDR3: TGTGCCAGCAGCCTCGAGGGACAGACCACTGAAGCTTTCTTT. The chain has TRBV7-2 and TRBJ1-1; 7 bases are a match to TRBD1. Germline loops: CDR1 SGHTA, CDR2 FQGNSA. The CDR3 covers 14 residues. The junction had 7 bases not matched to a gene; V was cut back by 5 bases and J by 4 bases.

The sample holds a few counts of this clonotype. The V call is TRBV4-2, the J call TRBJ2-5; D uncertain. Germline CDR1 and CDR2: LGHNA and YNFKEQ. V was cut by 1 base and J by 5 bases, with 11 bases left in between. CDR3 length: 14 residues. CDR3 bases: TGTGCCAGCAGCCAAGCTGAGTATAGCGAGACCCAGTACTTC. Amino acids: CASSQAEYSETQYF.

The gene calls are TRBV5-1 and TRBJ2-3, with D tentatively TRBD2 (7 bases). This CDR3 spans 16 amino acids. Trimming shortened V by 0 bases and J by 5 bases, and 16 bases separated the two germline ends. Per germline, CDR1 SGHRS and CDR2 YFSETQ. CDR3 nucleotides: TGCGCCAGCAGCTTGGGGTGGGGGGGCGAGAGAGATACGCAGTATTTT. This translates into CASSLGWGGERDTQYF.

The chain employs TRBV5-1 and TRBJ1-2; D gene ambiguous. V was shortened by 4 bases and J by 2 bases, with 24 bases between the two germline ends. Germline values: CDR1 SGHRS, CDR2 YFSETQ. CDR3 length: 18 residues. The CDR3, as DNA: TGCGCCAGCAGCCACCTGTTCTCGGCGGGATCCATCAACTATGGCTACACCTTC. This codes for CASSHLFSAGSINYGYTF.

This clonotype has a handful of counts. V and J are TRBV29-1 and TRBJ2-7; D is ambiguous. Germline CDR1 and CDR2: SQVTM and ANQGSEA. V was cut by 0 bases and J by 0 bases, with 6 bases left in between. The CDR3 runs 13 residues. CDR3 residues: CSVEEMGSYEQYF. As DNA, the CDR3 is TGCAGCGTTGAAGAAATGGGCTCCTACGAGCAGTACTTC.

V usage is TRBV20-1 and J usage is TRBJ2-7; no clear D. Germline CDR1 DFQATT, CDR2 SNEGSKA (reference sequence). The CDR3 consists of 14 residues. V dropped 0 bases and J dropped 0 bases, with 9 bases sitting between them. The CDR3 DNA follows: TGCAGTGCTAGAGAGGGCAGTAACTCCTACGAGCAGTACTTC. Translated: CSAREGSNSYEQYF.

This clonotype was observed a few times. The CDR3: CASSLVTGGAYGYTF. CDR3 sequence (DNA): TGTGCCAGCAGCTTGGTTACAGGGGGGGCCTATGGCTACACCTTC. V usage is TRBV5-5 and J usage is TRBJ1-2; 8 bases align to TRBD1. Trimming removed 0 bases from V and 4 bases from J; junction bases left unmatched: 5. The CDR3 extends over 15 amino acids. CDR1 SGHKS and CDR2 YYEKEE come from the germline V gene (reference sequence).

In this sample, this clonotype turned up a few times. The J gene is TRBJ2-7, the V gene TRBV11-2; TRBD2 might be the D (5 bases). This CDR3 has 13 residues. The V end was cut by 8 bases, the J end by 5 bases, with 16 bases between. The germline gives CDR1 SGHAT, CDR2 FQNNGV. CDR3: CASRPFGGHEQYF. As DNA, the CDR3 is TGTGCCAGCCGTCCCTTCGGAGGCCACGAGCAGTACTTC.

This clonotype was detected many times. This CDR3 reads CSARVTTIGNEQFF. DNA of the CDR3: TGCAGTGCTAGAGTAACGACAATAGGAAATGAGCAGTTCTTC. The chain employs TRBV20-1 and TRBJ2-1; D is uncertain. This CDR3 has 14 residues. Germline CDR1 is DFQATT and CDR2 is SNEGSKA (reference sequence). Deletions cut 1 base from V and 7 bases from J, with 14 bases between.

This clonotype was found a few times. V gene TRBV2 combines with J gene TRBJ2-3, with a tentative D call TRBD2 (6 bases). The CDR3 is 13 amino acids. The ends were cut back, 10 bases at V and 0 bases at J, with 11 bases in the middle. CDR1 and CDR2 (germline): SNHLY, FYNNEI. CDR3 DNA: TGTGCCATCCTGGGGGGTAGCACAGATACGCAGTATTTT. The encoded protein is CAILGGSTDTQYF. The whole variable domain, filled in from reference TRBV2 and TRBJ2-3, reads EPEVTQTPSHQVTQMGQEVILRCVPISNHLYFYWYRQILGQKVEFLVSFYNNEISEKSEIFDDQFSVERPDGSNFTLKIRSTKLEDSAMYFCAILGGSTDTQYFGPGTRLTVL.

This clonotype was seen a few times. The chain carries TRBV13 and TRBJ2-3; TRBD2 matches 10 bases. The CDR3 is 17 amino acids. V was clipped by 3 bases and J by 6 bases; unmatched bases: 12. In germline, CDR1 is PRHDT, CDR2 FYEKMQ (reference sequence). CDR3 loop: CASSFGLAGDMPDTQYF. In DNA form, the CDR3 reads TGTGCCAGCAGCTTCGGGCTAGCGGGAGATATGCCCGATACGCAGTATTTT.

This clonotype has just a few counts. The chain combines TRBV20-1 with TRBJ1-4, with D uncertain. Germline V gene data show CDR1 as DFQATT and CDR2 as SNEGSKA (reference sequence). The CDR3 totals 13 residues. Trimming removed 3 bases at V and 10 bases at J, with 15 bases between. The CDR3 DNA reads as TGCAGTGCTAGTCATAGGAGGGATGTAAAACTGTTTTTT. Translation gives CSASHRRDVKLFF.

The chain carries TRBV13 and TRBJ2-2; 12 nucleotides line up with TRBD2. Germline-derived CDR1 and CDR2 are PRHDT and FYEKMQ (reference sequence). CDR3 length: 18 amino acids. With 6 bases clipped from V and 3 bases from J, the junction kept 11 bases outside the gene matches. The CDR3 reads CASRGLRLAGVDTGELFF. The CDR3 DNA reads as TGTGCCAGCAGGGGATTGAGACTAGCGGGAGTTGACACCGGGGAGCTGTTTTTT.

In its sample, this clonotype was seen a few times. V is TRBV18 and J is TRBJ2-5; the D gene is possibly TRBD2 (5 bases). The CDR3 is 13 amino acids. The germline V and J ends were trimmed by 7 bases and 1 base, with 10 bases remaining between them. CDR1 is KGHSH, CDR2 LQKENI, per germline. The CDR3 protein is CASLVSGQETQYF. The CDR3 DNA is TGTGCCAGCTTAGTCAGCGGCCAAGAGACCCAGTACTTC. The full variable domain, completed using reference TRBV18 and TRBJ2-5, is NAGVMQNPRHLVRRRGQEARLRCSPMKGHSHVYWYRQLPEEGLKFMVYLQKENIIDESGMPKERFSAEFPKEGPSILRIQQVVRGDSAAYFCASLVSGQETQYFGPGTRLLVL.